Below, one T cell receptor beta chain is given with its context. The entry originates in a study of blood T cell repertoires in COVID-19. Study-wide context: Spain, Italy and the United States supplied samples that represented acute and convalescent COVID-19.

Original data processing: Estimated nucleated cell counts came from reference gene primer amplification. The table came from immunoSEQ multiplex PCR; TCRdb's copy has only in-frame clones and leaves some out. V and J calls and clone size are those listed in that table; D and trimming were worked out from the DNA. The top ten hold under 3% of the sample, which has some 150,000 clones, more than 85% seen once. The CDR3 sequence is 16 residues long. CDR1 and CDR2 from the germline V gene are MDHEN and SYDVKM. V dropped 6 bases and J dropped 2 bases, with 16 bases sitting between them. The sequencing sample was made of peripheral blood. The rearrangement uses TRBV28 and TRBJ2-2; the D gene is possibly TRBD2 (5 bases). The sequence came from a man in his fifties or sixties with active or convalescent COVID-19. CDR3: CASRDSRTANTGELFF. Written as DNA, the CDR3 is TGTGCCAGCAGGGACTCCCGGACGGCTAACACCGGGGAGCTGTTTTTT.